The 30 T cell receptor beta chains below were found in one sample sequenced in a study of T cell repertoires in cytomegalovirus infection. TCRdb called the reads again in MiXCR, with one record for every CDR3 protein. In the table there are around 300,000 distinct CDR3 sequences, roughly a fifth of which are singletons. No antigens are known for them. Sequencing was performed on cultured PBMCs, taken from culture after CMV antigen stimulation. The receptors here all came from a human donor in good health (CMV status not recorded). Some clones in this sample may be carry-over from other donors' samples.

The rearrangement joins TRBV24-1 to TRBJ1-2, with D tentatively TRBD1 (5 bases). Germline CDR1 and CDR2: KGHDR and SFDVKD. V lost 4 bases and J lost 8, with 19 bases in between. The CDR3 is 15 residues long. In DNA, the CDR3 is TGTGCCACCAGTGACCCACGACAAGGGACGGGCGGCTACACCTTC. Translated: CATSDPRQGTGGYTF.

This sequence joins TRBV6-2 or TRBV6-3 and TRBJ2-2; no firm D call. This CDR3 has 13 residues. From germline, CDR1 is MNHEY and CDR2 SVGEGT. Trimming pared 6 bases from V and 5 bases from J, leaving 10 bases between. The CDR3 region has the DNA TGTGCCAGCAGACGGAGTACAACCGGGGAGCTGTTTTTT. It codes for CASRRSTTGELFF.

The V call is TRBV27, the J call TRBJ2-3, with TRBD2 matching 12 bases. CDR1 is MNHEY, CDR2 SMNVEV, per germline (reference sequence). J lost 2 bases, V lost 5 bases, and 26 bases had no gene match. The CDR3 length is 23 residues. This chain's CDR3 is CASSAYLRDSGGLAGFSTDTQYF. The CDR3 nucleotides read TGTGCCAGCAGTGCGTACCTCCGGGACAGTGGAGGACTAGCGGGATTTTCCACAGATACGCAGTATTTT.

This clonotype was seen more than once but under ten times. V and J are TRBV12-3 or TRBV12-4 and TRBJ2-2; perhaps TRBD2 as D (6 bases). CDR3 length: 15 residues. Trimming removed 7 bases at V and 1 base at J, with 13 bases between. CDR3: CASTGRTMNTGELFF. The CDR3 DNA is TGTGCCAGCACAGGGAGGACAATGAACACCGGGGAGCTGTTTTTT.

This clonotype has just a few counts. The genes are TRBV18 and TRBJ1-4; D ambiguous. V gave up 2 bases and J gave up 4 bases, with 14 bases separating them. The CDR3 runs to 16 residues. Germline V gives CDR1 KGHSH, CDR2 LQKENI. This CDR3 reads CASSPDLTFFNEKLFF. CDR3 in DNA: TGTGCCAGCTCACCAGACCTGACGTTTTTTAATGAAAAACTGTTTTTT.

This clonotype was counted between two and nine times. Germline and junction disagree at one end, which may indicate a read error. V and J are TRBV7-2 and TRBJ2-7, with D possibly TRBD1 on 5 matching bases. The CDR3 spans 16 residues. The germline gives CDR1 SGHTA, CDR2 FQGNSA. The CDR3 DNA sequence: TGTGCCAGCAGCTTAGGTGGGGCAGGGTTCTCCCACGAGCAGTACTTC. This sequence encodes CASSLGGAGFSHEQYF.

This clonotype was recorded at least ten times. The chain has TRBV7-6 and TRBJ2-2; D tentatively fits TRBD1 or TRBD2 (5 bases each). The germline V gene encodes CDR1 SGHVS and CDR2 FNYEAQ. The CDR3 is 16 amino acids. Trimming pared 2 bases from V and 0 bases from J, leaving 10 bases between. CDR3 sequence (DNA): TGTGCCAGCAGCTTAACCGGGACCCCGAACACCGGGGAGCTGTTTTTT. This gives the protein CASSLTGTPNTGELFF.

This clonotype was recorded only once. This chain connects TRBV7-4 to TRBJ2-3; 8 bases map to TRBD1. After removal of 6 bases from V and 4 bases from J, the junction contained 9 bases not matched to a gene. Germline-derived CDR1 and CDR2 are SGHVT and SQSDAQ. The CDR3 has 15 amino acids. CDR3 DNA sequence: TGTGCCAGCAGACGATTCGGACAGGGTTCAGATACGCAGTATTTT. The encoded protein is CASRRFGQGSDTQYF.

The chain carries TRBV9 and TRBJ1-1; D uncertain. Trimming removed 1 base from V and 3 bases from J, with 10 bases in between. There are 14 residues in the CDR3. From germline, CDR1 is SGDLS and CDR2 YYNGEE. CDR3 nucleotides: TGTGCCAGCAGCGTATCGGACGCGGACACTGAAGCTTTCTTT. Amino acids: CASSVSDADTEAFF.

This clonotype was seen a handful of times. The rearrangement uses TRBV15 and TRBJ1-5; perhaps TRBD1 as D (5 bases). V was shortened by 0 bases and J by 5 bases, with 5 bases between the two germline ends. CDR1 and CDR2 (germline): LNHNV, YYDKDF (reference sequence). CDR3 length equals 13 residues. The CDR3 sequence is CATSREGDQPQHF. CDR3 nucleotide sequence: TGTGCCACCAGCAGAGAGGGGGATCAGCCCCAGCATTTT.

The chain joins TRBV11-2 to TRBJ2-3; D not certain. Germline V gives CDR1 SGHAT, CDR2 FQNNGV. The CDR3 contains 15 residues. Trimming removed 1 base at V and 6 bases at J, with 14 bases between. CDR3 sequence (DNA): TGTGCCAGCAGCTTAGTGCTGGGCTCAAGGGATACGCAGTATTTT. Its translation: CASSLVLGSRDTQYF.

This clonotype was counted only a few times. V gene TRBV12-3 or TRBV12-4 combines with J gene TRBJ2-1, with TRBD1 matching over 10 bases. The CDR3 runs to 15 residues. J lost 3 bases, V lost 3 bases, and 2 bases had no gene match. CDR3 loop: CASSFRTGGYNEQFF. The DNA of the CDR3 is TGTGCCAGCAGTTTTAGGACAGGGGGCTACAATGAGCAGTTCTTC.

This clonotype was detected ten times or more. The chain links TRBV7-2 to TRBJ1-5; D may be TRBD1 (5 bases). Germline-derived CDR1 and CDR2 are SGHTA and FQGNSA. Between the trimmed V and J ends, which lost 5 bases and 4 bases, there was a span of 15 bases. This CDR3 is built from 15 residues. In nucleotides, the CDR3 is TGTGCCAGCAGCCCCCGGGGGGATAAGAATCAGCCCCAGCATTTT. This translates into CASSPRGDKNQPQHF.

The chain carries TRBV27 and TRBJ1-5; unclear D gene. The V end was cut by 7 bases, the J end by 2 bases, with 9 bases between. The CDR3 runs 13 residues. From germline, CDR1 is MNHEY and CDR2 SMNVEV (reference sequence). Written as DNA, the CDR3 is TGTGCCAGCATGGGTTATGGCAATCAGCCCCAGCATTTT. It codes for CASMGYGNQPQHF.

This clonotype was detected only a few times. The CDR3 here is CASSSLASYNEQFF. Written as DNA, the CDR3 is TGTGCCAGCAGTTCTTTGGCCTCCTACAATGAGCAGTTCTTC. V usage is TRBV28 and J usage is TRBJ2-1; D gene ambiguous. Germline loops: CDR1 MDHEN, CDR2 SYDVKM. The CDR3 is 14 residues long. V was trimmed by 4 bases and J by 0 bases, leaving 7 bases between them. Looking up the rest from reference TRBV28 and TRBJ2-1 gives the full variable domain: DVKVTQSSRYLVKRTGEKVFLECVQDMDHENMFWYRQDPGLGLRLIYFSYDVKMKEKGDIPEGYSVSREKKERFSLILESASTNQTSMYLCASSSLASYNEQFFGPGTRLTVL.

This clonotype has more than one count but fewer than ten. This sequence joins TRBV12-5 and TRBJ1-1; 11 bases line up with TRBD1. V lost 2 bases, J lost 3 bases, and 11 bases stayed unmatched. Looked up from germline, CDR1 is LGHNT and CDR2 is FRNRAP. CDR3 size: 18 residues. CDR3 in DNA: TGTGCTAGTGGTTTGTCGTCCGGGACAGGGGGTGGGGACACTGAAGCTTTCTTT. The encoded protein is CASGLSSGTGGGDTEAFF.

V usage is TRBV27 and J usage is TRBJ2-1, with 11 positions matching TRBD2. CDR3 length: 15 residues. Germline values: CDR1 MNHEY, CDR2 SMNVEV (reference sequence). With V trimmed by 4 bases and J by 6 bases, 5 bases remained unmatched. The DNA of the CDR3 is TGTGCCAGCAGTTGGGCCACTAGCGGGGGCAATGAGCAGTTCTTC. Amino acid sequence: CASSWATSGGNEQFF.

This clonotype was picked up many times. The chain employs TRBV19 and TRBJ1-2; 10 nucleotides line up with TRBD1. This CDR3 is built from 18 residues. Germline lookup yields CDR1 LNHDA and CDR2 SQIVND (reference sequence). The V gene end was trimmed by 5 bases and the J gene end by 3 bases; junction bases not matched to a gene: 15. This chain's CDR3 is CASSQAGTGVIAYYGYTF. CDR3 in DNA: TGTGCCAGTAGTCAGGCCGGGACAGGGGTAATTGCGTACTATGGCTACACCTTC.

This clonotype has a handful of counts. The CDR3 nucleotides read TGTGCCAGCAGCTTAGAGCGGGGGGGGTATAATTCACCCCTCCACTTT. Protein: CASSLERGGYNSPLHF. The V call is TRBV7-2, the J call TRBJ1-6; D is possibly TRBD1 (5 bases). The CDR3 runs to 16 residues. Trimming cost V 1 base and J 4 bases, with 11 bases left between them. The germline V gene has CDR1 SGHTA and CDR2 FQGNSA.

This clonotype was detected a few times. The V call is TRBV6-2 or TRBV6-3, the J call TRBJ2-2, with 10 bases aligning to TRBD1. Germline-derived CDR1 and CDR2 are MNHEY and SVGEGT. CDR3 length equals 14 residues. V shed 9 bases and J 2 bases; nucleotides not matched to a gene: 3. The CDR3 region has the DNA TGTGCCAGTGGGGACAGGGGCAACACCGGGGAGCTGTTTTTT. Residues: CASGDRGNTGELFF.

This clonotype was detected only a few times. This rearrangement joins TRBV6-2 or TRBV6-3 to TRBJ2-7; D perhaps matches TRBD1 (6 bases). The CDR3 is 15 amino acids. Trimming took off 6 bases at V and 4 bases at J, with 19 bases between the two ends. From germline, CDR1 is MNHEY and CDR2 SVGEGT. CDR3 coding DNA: TGTGCCAGCAGCCGCCCGGGACACCCTTTTTACGAGCAGTACGTC. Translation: CASSRPGHPFYEQYV.

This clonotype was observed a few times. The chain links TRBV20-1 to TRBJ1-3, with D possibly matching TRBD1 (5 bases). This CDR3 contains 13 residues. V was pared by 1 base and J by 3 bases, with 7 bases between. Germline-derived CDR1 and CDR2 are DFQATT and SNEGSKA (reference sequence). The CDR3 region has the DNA TGCAGTGCTAGAGGGCAGGGTGGAAACACCATATATTTT. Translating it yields CSARGQGGNTIYF.

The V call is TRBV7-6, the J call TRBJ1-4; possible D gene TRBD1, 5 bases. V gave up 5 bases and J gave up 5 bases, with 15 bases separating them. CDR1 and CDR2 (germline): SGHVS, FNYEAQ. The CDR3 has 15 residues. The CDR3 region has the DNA TGTGCCAGCAGCCCACCGGACATGGAAAATGAAAAACTGTTTTTT. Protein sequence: CASSPPDMENEKLFF.

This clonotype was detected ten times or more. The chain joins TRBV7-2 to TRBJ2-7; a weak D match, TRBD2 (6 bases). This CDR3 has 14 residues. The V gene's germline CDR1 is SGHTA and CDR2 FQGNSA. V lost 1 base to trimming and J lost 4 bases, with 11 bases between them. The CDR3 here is CASSLVGGKYEQYF. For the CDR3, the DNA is TGTGCCAGCAGCTTAGTGGGCGGGAAGTACGAGCAGTACTTC.

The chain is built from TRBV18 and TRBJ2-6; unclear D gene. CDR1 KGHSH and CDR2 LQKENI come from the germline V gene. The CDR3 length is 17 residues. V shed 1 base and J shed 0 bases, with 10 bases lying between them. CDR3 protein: CASSPQAQSSGANVLTF. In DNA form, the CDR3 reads TGTGCCAGCTCACCACAGGCACAGTCCTCTGGGGCCAACGTCCTGACTTTC.

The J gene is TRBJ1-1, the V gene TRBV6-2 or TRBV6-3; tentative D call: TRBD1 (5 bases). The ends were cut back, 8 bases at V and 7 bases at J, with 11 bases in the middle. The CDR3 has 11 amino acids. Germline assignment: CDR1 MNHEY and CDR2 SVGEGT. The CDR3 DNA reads TGTGCCAGCGGAAGGGGAGATGAAGCTTTCTTT. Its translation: CASGRGDEAFF.

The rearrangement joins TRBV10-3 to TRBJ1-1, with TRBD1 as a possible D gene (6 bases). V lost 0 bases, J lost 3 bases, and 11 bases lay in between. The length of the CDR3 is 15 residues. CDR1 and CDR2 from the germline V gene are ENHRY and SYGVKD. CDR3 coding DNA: TGTGCCATCAGTGAGTCGCCAGGGGAGGACACTGAAGCTTTCTTT. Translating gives CAISESPGEDTEAFF.

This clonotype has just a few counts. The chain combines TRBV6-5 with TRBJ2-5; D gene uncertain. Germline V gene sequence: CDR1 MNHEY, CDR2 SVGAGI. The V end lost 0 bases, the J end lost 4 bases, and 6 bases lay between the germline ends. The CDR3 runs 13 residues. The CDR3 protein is CASSYSIRETQYF. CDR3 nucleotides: TGTGCCAGCAGTTACTCGATCCGAGAGACCCAGTACTTC.

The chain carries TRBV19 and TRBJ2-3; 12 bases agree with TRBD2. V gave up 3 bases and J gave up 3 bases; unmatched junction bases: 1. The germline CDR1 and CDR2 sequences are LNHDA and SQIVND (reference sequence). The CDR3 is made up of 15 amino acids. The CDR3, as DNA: TGTGCCAGTAGTATTCTAGCGGGGGGGACAGATACGCAGTATTTT. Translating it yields CASSILAGGTDTQYF.

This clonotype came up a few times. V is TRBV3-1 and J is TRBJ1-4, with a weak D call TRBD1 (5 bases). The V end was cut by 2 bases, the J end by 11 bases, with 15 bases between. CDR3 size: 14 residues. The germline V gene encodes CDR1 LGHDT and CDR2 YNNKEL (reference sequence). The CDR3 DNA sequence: TGTGCCAGCAGCCAACGACAGTCCTCCGAGAAACTGTTTTTT. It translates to CASSQRQSSEKLFF.